This is a list of T cell receptor beta chains from one sample in a study of vaccination and CD4 T cells after COVID-19. Their antigen targets remain unknown. TCRdb passed the PCR reads through MiXCR, listing each CDR3 protein once. The sample includes roughly 11,000 distinct CDR3 sequences, 37% of them seen just once. Input material: CD4+ T cells from blood, cultured in vitro. These receptors were taken from a human donor in good health. CDR3s include the opening cysteine and the closing phenylalanine or tryptophan. Fields, in order: clone size, CDR3 length, D gene, J gene, V gene, CDR3 DNA, CDR3 protein. D genes are given only for firm matches. Rows may omit the clone size; those that give it use once, few, many or a size class.

NA	11	NA	TRBJ2-7	TRBV28	TGTGCCAGCAGTCAAAGCCGGGGGCCCTACTTC	CASSQSRGPYF
NA	15	NA	TRBJ2-7	TRBV6-2/TRBV6-3	TGTGCCAGCAGCCCGTCGCGAGGATGGTCCTACGAGCAGTACTTC	CASSPSRGWSYEQYF
NA	17	TRBD2	TRBJ2-1	TRBV7-2	TGTGCCAGCAGTCCGCTAGCGGGAGGGCTCTCCTACAATGAGCAGTTCTTC	CASSPLAGGLSYNEQFF
NA	19	TRBD2	TRBJ2-7	TRBV27	TGTGCCACCCAAATACTCGGACTAGGCCGACTAGCGGGGACCTACGAGCAGTACTTC	CATQILGLGRLAGTYEQYF
NA	13	NA	TRBJ2-7	TRBV27	TGTGCCAGCAGTTTAACAGTCTTCTACGAGCAGTACTTC	CASSLTVFYEQYF
NA	14	TRBD1	TRBJ1-5	TRBV12-3/TRBV12-4	TGTGCCAGCCTGGGGACAGGGGACTGGCAGCCCCAGCATTTT	CASLGTGDWQPQHF
NA	12	NA	TRBJ1-1	TRBV6-2/TRBV6-3	TGTGCCAGCAGTTACTCCACACATGAAGCTTTCTTT	CASSYSTHEAFF
NA	16	TRBD2	TRBJ2-2	TRBV5-4	TGTGCCAGCAGCTGGGCAGGCGGGAGAACGAGCGGGGAGCTGTTTTTT	CASSWAGGRTSGELFF
NA	14	NA	TRBJ2-5	TRBV15	TGTGCCACCAGCAGAGATCAAAAGCAAGAGACCCAGTACTTC	CATSRDQKQETQYF
few	13	TRBD1	TRBJ1-2	TRBV10-3	TGTGCCACCCAACGGGACAGCCTGTATAGCTACACCTTC	CATQRDSLYSYTF
few	17	NA	TRBJ1-6	TRBV20-1	TGCAGTGCTAGACTCATGCAGGGGTCCACCTATAATTCACCCCTCCACTTT	CSARLMQGSTYNSPLHF
NA	14	NA	TRBJ2-2	TRBV28	TGTGCCAGCATCCCACGCCCAGGCACCGGGGAGCTGTTTTTT	CASIPRPGTGELFF
NA	14	TRBD2	TRBJ2-7	TRBV7-2	TGTGCCAGCAGACGACTAGCGGATTCCTACGAGCAGTACTTC	CASRRLADSYEQYF
few	13	TRBD1	TRBJ1-1	TRBV2	TGTGCCAGCAGGGGGACAGGGAACACTGAAGCTTTCTTT	CASRGTGNTEAFF
NA	11	NA	TRBJ2-7	TRBV28	TGTGCCAGCAGCCGGCCCTACGAGCAGTACTTC	CASSRPYEQYF
few	14	TRBD2	TRBJ2-7	TRBV7-9	TGTGCCAGCGGGACTAGCGGGAGCTTGAACGAGCAGTACTTC	CASGTSGSLNEQYF
few	14	NA	TRBJ1-1	TRBV19	TGTGCCAGTAGGATCCAGGACAGAGAGACTGAAGCTTTCTTT	CASRIQDRETEAFF
few	13	NA	TRBJ1-1	TRBV6-5	TGTGCCAGCAGTTATTACAGCAACACTGAAGCTTTCTTT	CASSYYSNTEAFF
few	14	NA	TRBJ1-1	TRBV24-1	TGTGCCACCAGTGCCCGGGGACCGAACACTGAAGCTTTCTTT	CATSARGPNTEAFF
few	15	NA	TRBJ2-3	TRBV6-1	TGTGCCAGCAGTGGGGACGAAGCAAAACCAGATACGCAGTATTTT	CASSGDEAKPDTQYF
NA	14	NA	TRBJ1-1	TRBV15	TGTGCCACCAGCAGGGGCGGGGATTTGACTGAAGCTTTCTTT	CATSRGGDLTEAFF
NA	13	TRBD2	TRBJ2-1	TRBV20-1	TGCAGTGCTCTTACTAGCGGGAGAAATGAGCAGTTCTTC	CSALTSGRNEQFF
NA	12	NA	TRBJ2-3	TRBV5-1	TGCGCCAGCAGCTTGAGTCTTGGTACGCAGTATTTT	CASSLSLGTQYF
NA	14	NA	TRBJ2-5	TRBV7-6	TGTGCCAGCAGCTTAGAGTTCCTCGGGGAGACCCAGTACTTC	CASSLEFLGETQYF
NA	11	NA	TRBJ2-3	TRBV20-1	TGCAGTGCTTCAATAGTGGATACGCAGTATTTT	CSASIVDTQYF
NA	15	NA	TRBJ1-1	TRBV11-2	TGTGCCAGCAGCTCCCTGCGGGGGATGAACACTGAAGCTTTCTTT	CASSSLRGMNTEAFF
few	12	NA	TRBJ1-2	TRBV19	TGTGCCAGTAGTATTTCCGTTTATGGCTACACCTTC	CASSISVYGYTF
few	13	NA	TRBJ1-5	TRBV28	TGTGCCAGCAGACTGGGGGCGGCTCAGCCCCAGCATTTT	CASRLGAAQPQHF
NA	15	TRBD2	TRBJ2-7	TRBV30	TGTGCCTGGAGGGAAACAGGCGGGAGGGCCGGCGAGCAGTACTTC	CAWRETGGRAGEQYF
NA	17	TRBD1	TRBJ2-7	TRBV24-1	TGTGCCACCAGTGATTCGCCGGGACAGGGGACCGGGCACGAGCAGTACTTC	CATSDSPGQGTGHEQYF
few	13	NA	TRBJ1-2	TRBV20-1	TGCAGTGCTAGTGTGCCCGAGAATTATGGCTACACCTTC	CSASVPENYGYTF
once	16	TRBD2	TRBJ2-1	TRBV7-3	TGTGCCAGCAGCTTACAGGGGACTAGCATTTACAATGAGCAGTTCTTC	CASSLQGTSIYNEQFF
NA	14	NA	TRBJ1-1	TRBV11-2	TGTGCCAGCAGCTTAGGGACAGCGAACACTGAAGCTTTCTTT	CASSLGTANTEAFF
few	15	TRBD1	TRBJ2-2	TRBV7-2	TGTGCCAGCAGCTTAGGGACAGGGTCGGCCGGGGAGCTGTTTTTT	CASSLGTGSAGELFF
few	16	NA	TRBJ1-5	TRBV19	TGTGCCAGTAGCCAAAAGTTAGGGACTGTGAATCAGCCCCAGCATTTT	CASSQKLGTVNQPQHF
NA	15	NA	TRBJ2-5	TRBV20-1	TGCAGTGCTAGATCGTTAAGCAGGGGAAGCGAGACCCAGTACTTC	CSARSLSRGSETQYF
few	11	NA	TRBJ2-3	TRBV20-1	TGCAGTGCTAGAGATCTCCCCCATCAGTATTTT	CSARDLPHQYF
NA	11	NA	TRBJ2-5	TRBV2	TGTGCCAGCGTTAGGGAGGTGACCCAGTACTTC	CASVREVTQYF
NA	12	NA	TRBJ2-5	TRBV5-4	TGTGCCAGCAGCTTATTCCCGGAGACCCAGTACTTC	CASSLFPETQYF
NA	15	NA	TRBJ2-7	TRBV18	TGTGCCAGCTCATCGGGCTGGGGGGAGAACTACGAGCAGTACTTC	CASSSGWGENYEQYF
NA	12	NA	TRBJ2-7	TRBV29-1	TGCAGCGCCTTGGGAGCAGGGAACGAGCAGTACTTC	CSALGAGNEQYF
NA	13	TRBD2	TRBJ2-1	TRBV10-1	TGCGCCTGCAGCGGGAGGTCCTACAATGAGCAGTTCTTC	CACSGRSYNEQFF
few	16	TRBD2	TRBJ2-7	TRBV6-1	TGTGCCAGCAGTCAAGCCCAGGGAGGGAGCGCCTACGAGCAGTACTTC	CASSQAQGGSAYEQYF
NA	15	NA	TRBJ2-1	TRBV27	TGTGCCAGCAGTTTAGGACCGAACTCGGGTGGTGAGCAGTTCTTC	CASSLGPNSGGEQFF
NA	14	NA	TRBJ2-3	TRBV20-1	TGCAGTGCTAGGTACCCGTTGGGTTCAGATACGCAGTATTTT	CSARYPLGSDTQYF